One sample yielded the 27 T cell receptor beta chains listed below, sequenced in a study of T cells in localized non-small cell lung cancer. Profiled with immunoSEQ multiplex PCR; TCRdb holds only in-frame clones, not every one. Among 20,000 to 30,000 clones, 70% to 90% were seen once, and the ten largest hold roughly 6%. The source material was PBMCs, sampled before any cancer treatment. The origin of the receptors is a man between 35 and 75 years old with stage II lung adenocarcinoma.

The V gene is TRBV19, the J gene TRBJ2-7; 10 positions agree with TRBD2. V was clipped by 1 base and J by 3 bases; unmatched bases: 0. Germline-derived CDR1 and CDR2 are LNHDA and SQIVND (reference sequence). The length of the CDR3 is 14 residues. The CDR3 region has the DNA TGTGCCAGTAGTATAGGGACTAGCGGCTACGAGCAGTACTTC. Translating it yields CASSIGTSGYEQYF.

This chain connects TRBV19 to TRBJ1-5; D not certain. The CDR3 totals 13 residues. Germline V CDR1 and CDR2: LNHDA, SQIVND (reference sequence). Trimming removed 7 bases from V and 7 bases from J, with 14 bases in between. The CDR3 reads CASNSGLGQPQHF. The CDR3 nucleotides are TGTGCCAGTAACTCAGGACTTGGCCAGCCCCAGCATTTT.

The CDR3 DNA reads TGTGCCAGCTCACCAGGAGGAGGGACTAGCGGGAGTTTTTTAGGTTGGACAGATACGCAGTATTTT. Amino acids: CASSPGGGTSGSFLGWTDTQYF. The chain joins TRBV18 to TRBJ2-3; 14 bases fit TRBD2. CDR3 length: 22 residues. From germline, CDR1 is KGHSH and CDR2 LQKENI. Germline trimming cut 2 bases from V and 3 bases from J; bases unmatched to any gene: 19.

CDR3 residues: CSVVNTDTQYF. The DNA for the CDR3 is TGCAGCGTTGTTAACACAGATACGCAGTATTTT. The V call is TRBV29-1, the J call TRBJ2-3; D unresolved. Between the trimmed V and J ends, which lost 4 bases and 2 bases, there was a span of 4 bases. Germline V gene data show CDR1 as SQVTM and CDR2 as ANQGSEA. The CDR3 extends over 11 amino acids.

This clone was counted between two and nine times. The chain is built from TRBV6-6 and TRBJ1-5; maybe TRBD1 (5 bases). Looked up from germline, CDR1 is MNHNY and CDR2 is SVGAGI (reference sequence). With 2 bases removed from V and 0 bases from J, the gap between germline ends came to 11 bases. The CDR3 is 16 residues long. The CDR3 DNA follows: TGTGCCAGCAGTTACATGGGGGTGGCTAGCAATCAGCCCCAGCATTTT. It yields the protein CASSYMGVASNQPQHF.

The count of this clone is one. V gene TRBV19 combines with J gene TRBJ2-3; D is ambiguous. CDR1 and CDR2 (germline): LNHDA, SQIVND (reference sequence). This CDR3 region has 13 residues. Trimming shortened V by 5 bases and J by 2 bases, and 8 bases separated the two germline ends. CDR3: CASSSQITDTQYF. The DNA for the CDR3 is TGTGCCAGTAGTTCCCAGATCACAGATACGCAGTATTTT.

DNA for the CDR3: TGTGCCAGCAACCCGGGACTAAATAACAATGAGCAGTTCTTC. This encodes CASNPGLNNNEQFF. The V gene is TRBV9, the J gene TRBJ2-1; 7 bases map to TRBD2. The CDR3 is 14 amino acids. Trimming took 6 bases from V and 5 from J; bases not matched to a gene: 8. CDR1 and CDR2 (germline): SGDLS, YYNGEE.

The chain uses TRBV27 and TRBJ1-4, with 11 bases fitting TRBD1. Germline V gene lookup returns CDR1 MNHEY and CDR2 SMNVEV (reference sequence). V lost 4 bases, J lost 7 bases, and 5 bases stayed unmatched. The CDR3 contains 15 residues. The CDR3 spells CASSWGQGGGEKLFF. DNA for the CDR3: TGTGCCAGCAGTTGGGGACAGGGGGGAGGTGAAAAACTGTTTTTT.

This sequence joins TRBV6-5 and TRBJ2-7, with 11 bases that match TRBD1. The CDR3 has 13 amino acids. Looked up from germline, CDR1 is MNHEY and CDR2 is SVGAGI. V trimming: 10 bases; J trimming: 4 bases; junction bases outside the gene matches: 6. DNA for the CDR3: TGTGCCACCCGCGGGACAGGGGGGTACGAGCAGTACTTC. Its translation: CATRGTGGYEQYF.

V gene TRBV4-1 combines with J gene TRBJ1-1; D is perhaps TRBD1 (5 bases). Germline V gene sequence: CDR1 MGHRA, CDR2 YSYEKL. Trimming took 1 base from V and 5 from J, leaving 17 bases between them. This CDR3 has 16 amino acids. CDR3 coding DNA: TGCGCCAGCAGCCAAGCCGGTGGGCGCGGGGCGACTGAAGCTTTCTTT. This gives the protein CASSQAGGRGATEAFF.

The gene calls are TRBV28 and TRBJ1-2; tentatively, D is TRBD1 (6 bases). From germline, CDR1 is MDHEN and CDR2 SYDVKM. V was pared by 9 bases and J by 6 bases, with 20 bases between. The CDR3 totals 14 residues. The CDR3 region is CASHRLGARDGYTF. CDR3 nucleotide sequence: TGTGCCAGTCACCGCTTGGGGGCAAGGGATGGCTACACCTTC.

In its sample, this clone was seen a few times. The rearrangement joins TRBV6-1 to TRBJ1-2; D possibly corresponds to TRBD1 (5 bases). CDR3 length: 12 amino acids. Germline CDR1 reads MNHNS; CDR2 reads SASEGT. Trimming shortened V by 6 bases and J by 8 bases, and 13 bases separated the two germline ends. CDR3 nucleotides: TGTGCCAGCAGACAGGCTGGTGGGGGCTACACCTTC. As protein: CASRQAGGGYTF.

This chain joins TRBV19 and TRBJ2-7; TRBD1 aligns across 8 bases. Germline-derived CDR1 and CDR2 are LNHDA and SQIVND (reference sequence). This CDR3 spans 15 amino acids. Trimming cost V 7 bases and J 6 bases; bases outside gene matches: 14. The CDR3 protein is CASNLGGTGASEQYF. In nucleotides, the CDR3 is TGTGCCAGTAACTTAGGCGGGACAGGTGCCTCCGAGCAGTACTTC. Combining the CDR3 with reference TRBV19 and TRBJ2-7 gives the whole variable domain DGGITQSPKYLFRKEGQNVTLSCEQNLNHDAMYWYRQDPGQGLRLIYYSQIVNDFQKGDIAEGYSVSREKKESFPLTVTSAQKNPTAFYLCASNLGGTGASEQYFGPGTRLTVT.

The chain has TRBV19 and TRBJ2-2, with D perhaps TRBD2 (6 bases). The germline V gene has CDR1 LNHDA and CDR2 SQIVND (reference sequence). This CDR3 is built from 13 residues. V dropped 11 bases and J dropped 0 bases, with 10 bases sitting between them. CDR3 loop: CALEGTNTGELFF. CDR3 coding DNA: TGTGCCTTGGAGGGAACGAACACCGGGGAGCTGTTTTTT.

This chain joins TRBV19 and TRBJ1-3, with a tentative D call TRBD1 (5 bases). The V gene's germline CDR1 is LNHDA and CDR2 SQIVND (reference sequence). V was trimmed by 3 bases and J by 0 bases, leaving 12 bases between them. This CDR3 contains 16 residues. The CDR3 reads CASSMSETDSGNTIYF. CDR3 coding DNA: TGTGCCAGTAGTATGTCCGAGACAGACTCTGGAAACACCATATATTTT.

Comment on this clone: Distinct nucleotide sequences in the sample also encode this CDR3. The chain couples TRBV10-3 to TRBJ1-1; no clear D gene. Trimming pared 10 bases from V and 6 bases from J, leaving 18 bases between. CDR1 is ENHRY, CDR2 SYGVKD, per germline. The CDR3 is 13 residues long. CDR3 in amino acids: CATVELEVAEAFF. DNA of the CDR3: TGTGCCACCGTTGAATTGGAAGTCGCTGAAGCTTTCTTT.

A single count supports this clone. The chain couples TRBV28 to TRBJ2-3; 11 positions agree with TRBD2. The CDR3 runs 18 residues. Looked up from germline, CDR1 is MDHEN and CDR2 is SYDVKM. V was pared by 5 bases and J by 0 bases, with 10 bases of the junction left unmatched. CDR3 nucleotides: TGTGCCAGCAGTAGATCAGTAGCGGGGGGGCTTAGCACAGATACGCAGTATTTT. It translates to CASSRSVAGGLSTDTQYF. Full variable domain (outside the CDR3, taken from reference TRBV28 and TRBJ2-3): DVKVTQSSRYLVKRTGEKVFLECVQDMDHENMFWYRQDPGLGLRLIYFSYDVKMKEKGDIPEGYSVSREKKERFSLILESASTNQTSMYLCASSRSVAGGLSTDTQYFGPGTRLTVL.

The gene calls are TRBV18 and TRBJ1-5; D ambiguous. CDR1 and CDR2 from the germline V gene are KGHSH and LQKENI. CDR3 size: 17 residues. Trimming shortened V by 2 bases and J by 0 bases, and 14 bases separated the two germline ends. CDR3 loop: CASSPSRVTDSNQPQHF. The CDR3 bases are TGTGCCAGCTCACCATCCCGGGTTACTGATAGCAATCAGCCCCAGCATTTT. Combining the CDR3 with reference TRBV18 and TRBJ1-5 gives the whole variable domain NAGVMQNPRHLVRRRGQEARLRCSPMKGHSHVYWYRQLPEEGLKFMVYLQKENIIDESGMPKERFSAEFPKEGPSILRIQQVVRGDSAAYFCASSPSRVTDSNQPQHFGDGTRLSIL.

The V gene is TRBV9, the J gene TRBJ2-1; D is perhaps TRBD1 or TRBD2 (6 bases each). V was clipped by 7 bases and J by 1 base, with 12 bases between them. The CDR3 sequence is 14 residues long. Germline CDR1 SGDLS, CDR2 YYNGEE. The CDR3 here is CASGGGMSYNEQFF. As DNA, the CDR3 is TGTGCCAGCGGAGGGGGGATGTCCTACAATGAGCAGTTCTTC. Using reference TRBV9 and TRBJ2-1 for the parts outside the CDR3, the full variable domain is DSGVTQTPKHLITATGQRVTLRCSPRSGDLSVYWYQQSLDQGLQFLIQYYNGEERAKGNILERFSAQQFPDLHSELNLSSLELGDSALYFCASGGGMSYNEQFFGPGTRLTVL.

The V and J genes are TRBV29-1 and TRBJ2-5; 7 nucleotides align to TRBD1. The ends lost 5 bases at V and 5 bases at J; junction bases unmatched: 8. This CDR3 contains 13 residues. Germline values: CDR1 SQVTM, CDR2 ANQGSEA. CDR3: CSVIDRVRETQYF. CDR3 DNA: TGCAGCGTTATCGACAGGGTTCGGGAGACCCAGTACTTC.

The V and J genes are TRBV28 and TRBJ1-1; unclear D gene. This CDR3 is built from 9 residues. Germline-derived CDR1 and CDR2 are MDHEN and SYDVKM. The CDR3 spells CGLNTEAFF. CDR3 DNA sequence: TGTGGTTTGAACACTGAAGCTTTCTTT.

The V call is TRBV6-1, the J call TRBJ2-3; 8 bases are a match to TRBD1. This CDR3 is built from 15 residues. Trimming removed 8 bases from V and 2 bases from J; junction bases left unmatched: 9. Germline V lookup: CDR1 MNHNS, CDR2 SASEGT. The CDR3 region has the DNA TGTGCCAGCCCAGGACAGGGCCCGATCACAGATACGCAGTATTTT. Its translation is CASPGQGPITDTQYF.

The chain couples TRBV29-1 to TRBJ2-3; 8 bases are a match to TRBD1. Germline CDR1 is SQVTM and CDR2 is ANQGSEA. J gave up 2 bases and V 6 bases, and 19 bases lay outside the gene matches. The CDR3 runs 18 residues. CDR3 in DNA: TGCAGCGTCCCAAAGGGGCAGGGGGCTAATACATACACAGATACGCAGTATTTT. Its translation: CSVPKGQGANTYTDTQYF.

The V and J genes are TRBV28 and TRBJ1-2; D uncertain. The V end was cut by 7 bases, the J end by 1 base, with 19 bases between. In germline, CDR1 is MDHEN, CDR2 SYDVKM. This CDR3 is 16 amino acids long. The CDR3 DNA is TGTGCCAGCACCGGAGCGGCGAATTTTCTTAACTATGGCTACACCTTC. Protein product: CASTGAANFLNYGYTF.

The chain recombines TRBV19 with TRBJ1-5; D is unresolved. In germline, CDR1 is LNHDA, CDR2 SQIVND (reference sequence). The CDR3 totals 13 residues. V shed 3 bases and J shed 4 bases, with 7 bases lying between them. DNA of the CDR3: TGTGCCAGTAGTATGAATCAAAATCAGCCCCAGCATTTT. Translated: CASSMNQNQPQHF.

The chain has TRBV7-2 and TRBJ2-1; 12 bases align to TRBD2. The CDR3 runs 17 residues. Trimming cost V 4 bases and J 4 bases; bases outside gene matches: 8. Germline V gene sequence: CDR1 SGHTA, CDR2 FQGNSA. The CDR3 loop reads CASSSGTSGLTYNEQFF. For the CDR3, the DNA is TGTGCCAGCAGCTCGGGGACTAGCGGGTTAACATACAATGAGCAGTTCTTC.

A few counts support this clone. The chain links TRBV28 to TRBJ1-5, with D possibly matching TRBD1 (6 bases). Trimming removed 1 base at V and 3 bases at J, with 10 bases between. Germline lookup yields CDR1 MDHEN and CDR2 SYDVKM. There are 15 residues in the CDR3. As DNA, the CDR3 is TGTGCCAGCAGTTTATTACAGGGCAACAATCAGCCCCAGCATTTT. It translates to CASSLLQGNNQPQHF.